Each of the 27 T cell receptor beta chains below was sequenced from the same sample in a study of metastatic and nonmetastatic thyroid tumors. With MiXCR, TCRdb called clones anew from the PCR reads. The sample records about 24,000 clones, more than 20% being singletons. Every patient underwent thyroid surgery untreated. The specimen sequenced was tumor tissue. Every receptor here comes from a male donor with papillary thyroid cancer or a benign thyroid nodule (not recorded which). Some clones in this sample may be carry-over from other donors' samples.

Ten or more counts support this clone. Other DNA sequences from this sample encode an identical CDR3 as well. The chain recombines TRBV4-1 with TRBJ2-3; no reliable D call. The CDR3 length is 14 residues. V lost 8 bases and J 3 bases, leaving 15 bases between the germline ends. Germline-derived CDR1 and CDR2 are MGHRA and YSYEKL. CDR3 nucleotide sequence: TGCGCCAGCCGGCCCGGGTTTGGGACAGATACGCAGTATTTT. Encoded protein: CASRPGFGTDTQYF.

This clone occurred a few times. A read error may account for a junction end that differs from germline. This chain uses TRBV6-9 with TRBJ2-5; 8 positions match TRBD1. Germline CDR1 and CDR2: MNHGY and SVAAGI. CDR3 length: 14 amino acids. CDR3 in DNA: TGCGCCAGCAGTGATGGACAGGGTGTGGAGACCCAGTACTTC. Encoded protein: CASSDGQGVETQYF.

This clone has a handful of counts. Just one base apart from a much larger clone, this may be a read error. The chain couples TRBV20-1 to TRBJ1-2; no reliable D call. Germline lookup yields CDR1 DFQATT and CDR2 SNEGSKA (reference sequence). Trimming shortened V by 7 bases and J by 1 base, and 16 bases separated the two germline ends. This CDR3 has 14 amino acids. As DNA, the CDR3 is TGCAGTGTTAGTCCCGAGTGGGGTAACTATGGCTACACCTTC. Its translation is CSVSPEWGNYGYTF.

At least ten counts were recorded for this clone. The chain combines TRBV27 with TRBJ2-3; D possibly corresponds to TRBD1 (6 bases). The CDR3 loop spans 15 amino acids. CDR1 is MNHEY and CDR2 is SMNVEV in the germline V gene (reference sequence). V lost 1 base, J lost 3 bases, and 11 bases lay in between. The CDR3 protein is CASSLWGHGTDTQYF. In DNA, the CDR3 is TGTGCCAGCAGTTTATGGGGACATGGGACAGATACGCAGTATTTT.

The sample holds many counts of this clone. The CDR3 sequence: CASSQAVYNEQFF. CDR3 coding DNA: TGTGCCAGCAGCCAGGCGGTTTACAATGAGCAGTTCTTC. The chain links TRBV14 to TRBJ2-1; D unresolved. The germline V gene encodes CDR1 SGHDN and CDR2 FVKESK. V was pared by 3 bases and J by 4 bases, with 7 bases between. CDR3 size: 13 residues.

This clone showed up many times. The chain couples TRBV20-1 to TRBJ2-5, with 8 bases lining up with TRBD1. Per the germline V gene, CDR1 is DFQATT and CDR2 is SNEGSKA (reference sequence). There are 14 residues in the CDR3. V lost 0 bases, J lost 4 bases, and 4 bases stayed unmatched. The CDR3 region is CSARETGAGETQYF. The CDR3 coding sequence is TGCAGTGCTAGAGAGACAGGGGCGGGAGAGACCCAGTACTTC.

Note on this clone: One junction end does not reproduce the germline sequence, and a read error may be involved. Written as DNA, the CDR3 is TGTGCGAGCAGCCCGGAAGGTAGCGGGAATAGAAAATACTACGAGCAGTACTTC. The encoded protein is CASSPEGSGNRKYYEQYF. The chain has TRBV11-2 and TRBJ2-7; 8 nucleotides agree with TRBD2. Germline lookup yields CDR1 SGHAT and CDR2 FQNNGV. The CDR3 runs to 18 residues.

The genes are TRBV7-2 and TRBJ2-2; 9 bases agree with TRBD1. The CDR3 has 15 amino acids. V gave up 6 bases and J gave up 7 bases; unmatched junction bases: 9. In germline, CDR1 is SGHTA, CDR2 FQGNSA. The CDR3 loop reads CASSPGTGKNGELFF. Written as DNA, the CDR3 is TGTGCCAGCAGTCCCGGGACAGGGAAAAACGGGGAGCTGTTTTTT.

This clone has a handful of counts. The CDR3 DNA reads as TGTGCCAGCAGTCAAAAGGACTTGCGGGGTGTAAACAATGAGCAGTTCTTC. Encoded protein: CASSQKDLRGVNNEQFF. This rearrangement joins TRBV6-1 to TRBJ2-1; weak D call: TRBD2 (6 bases). With 5 bases removed from V and 5 bases from J, the gap between germline ends came to 22 bases. Germline V gives CDR1 MNHNS, CDR2 SASEGT. The CDR3 runs 17 residues.

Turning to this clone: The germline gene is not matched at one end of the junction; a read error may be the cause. CDR3: CASSHGTGNTGELFF. In DNA form, the CDR3 reads TGTGCCAGCAGTCACGGGACAGGGAACACCGGGGAGCTCTTTTTT. V usage is TRBV5-8 and J usage is TRBJ2-2, with 9 positions matching TRBD1. CDR3 length: 15 residues. Germline CDR1 is SGHTS and CDR2 is YDEGEE.

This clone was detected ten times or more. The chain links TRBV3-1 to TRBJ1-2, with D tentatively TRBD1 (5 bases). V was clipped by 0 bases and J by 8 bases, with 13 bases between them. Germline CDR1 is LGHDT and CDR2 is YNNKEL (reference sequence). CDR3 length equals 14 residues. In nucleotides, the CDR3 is TGTGCCAGCAGCCAAGATACAAGGGGCTGGGGCTACACCTTC. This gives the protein CASSQDTRGWGYTF.

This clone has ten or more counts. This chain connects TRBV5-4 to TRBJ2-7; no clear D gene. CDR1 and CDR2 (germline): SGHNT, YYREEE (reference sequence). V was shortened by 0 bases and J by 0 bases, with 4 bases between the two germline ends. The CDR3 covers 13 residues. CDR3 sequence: CASSLDPSYEQYF. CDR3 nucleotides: TGTGCCAGCAGCTTGGACCCCTCCTACGAGCAGTACTTC.

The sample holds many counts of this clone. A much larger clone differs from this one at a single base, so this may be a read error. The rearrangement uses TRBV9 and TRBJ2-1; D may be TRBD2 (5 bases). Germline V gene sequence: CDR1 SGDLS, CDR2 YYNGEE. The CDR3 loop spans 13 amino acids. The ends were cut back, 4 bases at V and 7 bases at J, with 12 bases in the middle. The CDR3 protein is CASSLGSGNEQFF. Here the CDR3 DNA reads TGTGCCAGCAGCCTAGGGTCGGGGAATGAGCAGTTCTTC.

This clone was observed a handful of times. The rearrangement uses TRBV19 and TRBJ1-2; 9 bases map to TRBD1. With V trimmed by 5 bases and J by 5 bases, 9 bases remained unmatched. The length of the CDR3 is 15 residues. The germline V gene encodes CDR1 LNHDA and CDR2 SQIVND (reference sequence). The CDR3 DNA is TGTGCCAGTAGTCCGTGGGACAGGGTTGAATATGGCTACACCTTC. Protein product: CASSPWDRVEYGYTF.

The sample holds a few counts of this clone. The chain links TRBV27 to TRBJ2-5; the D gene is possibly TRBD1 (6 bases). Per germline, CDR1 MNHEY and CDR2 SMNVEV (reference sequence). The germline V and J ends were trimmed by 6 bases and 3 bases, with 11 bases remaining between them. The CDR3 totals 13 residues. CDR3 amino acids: CASRRTVKETQYF. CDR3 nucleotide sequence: TGTGCCAGCAGGCGGACAGTCAAAGAGACCCAGTACTTC.

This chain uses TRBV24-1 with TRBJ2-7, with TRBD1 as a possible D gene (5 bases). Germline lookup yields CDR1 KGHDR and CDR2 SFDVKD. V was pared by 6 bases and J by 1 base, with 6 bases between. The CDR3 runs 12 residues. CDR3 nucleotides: TGTGCCACCAGTTCAGGGTCCTACGAGCAGTACTTC. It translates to CATSSGSYEQYF.

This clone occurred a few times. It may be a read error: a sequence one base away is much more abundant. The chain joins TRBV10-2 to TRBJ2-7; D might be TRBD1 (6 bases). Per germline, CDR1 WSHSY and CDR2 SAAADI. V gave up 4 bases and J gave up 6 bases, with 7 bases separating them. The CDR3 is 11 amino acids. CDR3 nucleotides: TGCGCCAGCAGTGGACAGGTCGAGCAGTACTTC. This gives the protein CASSGQVEQYF.

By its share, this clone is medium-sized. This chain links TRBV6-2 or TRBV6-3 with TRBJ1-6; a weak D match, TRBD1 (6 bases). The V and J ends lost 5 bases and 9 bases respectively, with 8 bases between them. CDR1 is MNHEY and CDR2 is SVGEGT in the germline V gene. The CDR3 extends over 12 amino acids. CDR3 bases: TGTGCCAGCAGTCACAGGGCTTCACCCCTCCACTTT. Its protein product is CASSHRASPLHF.

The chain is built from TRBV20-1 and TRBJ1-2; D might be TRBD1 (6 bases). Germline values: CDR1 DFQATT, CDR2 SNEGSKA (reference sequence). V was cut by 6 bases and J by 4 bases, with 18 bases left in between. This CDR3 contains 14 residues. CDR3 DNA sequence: TGCAGTGCGCCCGTAGGGGGGCGCTTCTATGGCTACACCTTC. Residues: CSAPVGGRFYGYTF.

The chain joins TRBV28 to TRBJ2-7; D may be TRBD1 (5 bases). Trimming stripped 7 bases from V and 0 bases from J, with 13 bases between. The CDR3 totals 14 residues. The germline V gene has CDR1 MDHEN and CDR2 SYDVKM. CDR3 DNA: TGTGCCAGCAATTGGGGCGGACACTCCTACGAGCAGTACTTC. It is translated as CASNWGGHSYEQYF.

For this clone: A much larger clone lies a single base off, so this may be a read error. This CDR3 is CASSWVGQGPLQPQHF. CDR3 nucleotides: TGTGCCAGCAGCTGGGTTGGACAGGGGCCCCTCCAGCCCCAGCATTTT. This chain joins TRBV5-6 and TRBJ1-5; 9 nucleotides line up with TRBD1. The CDR3 is 16 amino acids. V lost 3 bases and J lost 7; bases outside the gene matches: 11. CDR1 SGHDT and CDR2 YYEEEE come from the germline V gene.

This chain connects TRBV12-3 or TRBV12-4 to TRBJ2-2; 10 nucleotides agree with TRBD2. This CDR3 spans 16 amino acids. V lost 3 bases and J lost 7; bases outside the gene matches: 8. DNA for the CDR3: TGTGCCAGCAGTTTGCGAGCGGGGGGGCCACACGGGGAGCTGTTTTTT. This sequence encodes CASSLRAGGPHGELFF.

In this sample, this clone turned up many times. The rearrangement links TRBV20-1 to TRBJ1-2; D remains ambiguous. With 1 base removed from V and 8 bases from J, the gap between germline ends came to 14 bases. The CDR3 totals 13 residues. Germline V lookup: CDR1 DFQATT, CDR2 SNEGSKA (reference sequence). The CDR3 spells CSARVSRTGGYTF. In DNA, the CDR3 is TGCAGTGCTAGAGTTTCCCGCACGGGAGGCTACACCTTC.

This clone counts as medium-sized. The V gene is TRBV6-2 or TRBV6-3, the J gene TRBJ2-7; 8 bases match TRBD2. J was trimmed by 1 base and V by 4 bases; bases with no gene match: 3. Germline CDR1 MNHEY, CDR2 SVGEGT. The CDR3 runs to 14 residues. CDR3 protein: CASSLAGRSYEQYF. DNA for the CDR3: TGTGCCAGCAGTTTAGCGGGAAGGTCCTACGAGCAGTACTTC.

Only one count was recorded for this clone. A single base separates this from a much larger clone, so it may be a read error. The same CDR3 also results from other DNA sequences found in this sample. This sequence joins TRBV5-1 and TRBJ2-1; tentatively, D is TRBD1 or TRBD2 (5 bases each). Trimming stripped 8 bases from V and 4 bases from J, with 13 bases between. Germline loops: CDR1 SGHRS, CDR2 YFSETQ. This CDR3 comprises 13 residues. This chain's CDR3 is CASSRDPYNEQFF. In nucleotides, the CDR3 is TGCGCCAGTAGCAGGGACCCATACAATGAGCAGTTCTTC.

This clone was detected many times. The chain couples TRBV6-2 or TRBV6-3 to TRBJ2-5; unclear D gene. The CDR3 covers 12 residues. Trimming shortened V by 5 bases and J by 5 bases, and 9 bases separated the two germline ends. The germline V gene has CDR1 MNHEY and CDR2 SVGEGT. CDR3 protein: CASSPPWETQYF. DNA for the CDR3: TGTGCCAGCAGTCCCCCCTGGGAGACCCAGTACTTC.

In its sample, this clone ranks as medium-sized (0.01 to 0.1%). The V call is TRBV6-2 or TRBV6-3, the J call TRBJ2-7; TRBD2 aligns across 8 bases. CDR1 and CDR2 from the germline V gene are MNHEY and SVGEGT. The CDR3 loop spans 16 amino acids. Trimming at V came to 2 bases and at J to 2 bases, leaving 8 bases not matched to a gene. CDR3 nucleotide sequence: TGTGCCAGCAGTTACAAACTGGGCGGGAGGCCCTACGAGCAGTACTTC. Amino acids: CASSYKLGGRPYEQYF.